These T cell receptor beta chains were read from a single sample in a study of blood T cells in healthy people across ages. One entry per CDR3 protein, called by TCRdb with MiXCR from the 5' RACE reads. Found here are about 590,000 distinct CDR3 sequences, about 30% of them singletons; the top ten hold less than 20%. Sequencing input: blood. The receptors were sampled from a woman of 80 years or more in good health. CDR3s include the opening cysteine and the closing phenylalanine or tryptophan. The order of the fields is clone size, V gene, J gene, D gene, CDR3 DNA, CDR3 protein. D genes are given only for firm matches. The size field is filled for only some rows; it gives once, few, many or a size class.

clone size: many; V gene: TRBV20-1; J gene: TRBJ2-7; D gene: -; CDR3 DNA: TGCAGTGCTAATACACCGGGACTCTCCTACGAGCAGTACTTC; CDR3 protein: CSANTPGLSYEQYF
clone size: many; V gene: TRBV7-2; J gene: TRBJ1-4; D gene: -; CDR3 DNA: TGTGCCAGCAGCTTTCGAGGGGCCGTAAATGAAAAACTGTTTTTT; CDR3 protein: CASSFRGAVNEKLFF
clone size: many; V gene: TRBV5-6; J gene: TRBJ2-1; D gene: -; CDR3 DNA: TGTGCCAGCAGCTTGTCGGGCGGGGCCCACTACAATGAGCAGTTCTTC; CDR3 protein: CASSLSGGAHYNEQFF
clone size: many; V gene: TRBV20-1; J gene: TRBJ2-7; D gene: TRBD2; CDR3 DNA: TGCAGTGCTAACCTAGCGGGGGGGCCGACAGTGAACGAGCAGTACTTC; CDR3 protein: CSANLAGGPTVNEQYF
clone size: many; V gene: TRBV20-1; J gene: TRBJ1-2; D gene: -; CDR3 DNA: TGCAGTGCTAGAGATCAGGGGAACTATGGCTACACCTTC; CDR3 protein: CSARDQGNYGYTF
clone size: -; V gene: TRBV28; J gene: TRBJ2-1; D gene: TRBD1; CDR3 DNA: TGTGCCAGCAAAACCGGGACAGGCTTCAATGAGCAGTTCTTC; CDR3 protein: CASKTGTGFNEQFF
clone size: many; V gene: TRBV7-9; J gene: TRBJ2-5; D gene: -; CDR3 DNA: TGTGCCAGCAGCTCCTTTGGGGACCAAGAGACCCAGTACTTC; CDR3 protein: CASSSFGDQETQYF
clone size: once; V gene: TRBV7-9; J gene: TRBJ2-1; D gene: TRBD2; CDR3 DNA: TGTGCCAGCAGCGGCCCAAGCGGGAGGGCCCTCCTTGAGCAGTTCTTC; CDR3 protein: CASSGPSGRALLEQFF
clone size: few; V gene: TRBV7-9; J gene: TRBJ2-2; D gene: TRBD1; CDR3 DNA: TGTGCCAGCAGCAATCGGACAGGGAGTATCCCCGGGGAGCTGTTTTTT; CDR3 protein: CASSNRTGSIPGELFF
clone size: many; V gene: TRBV7-2; J gene: TRBJ2-4; D gene: -; CDR3 DNA: TGTGCCAGCAGCTTATCCCCGGCCAAAAACATTCAGTACTTC; CDR3 protein: CASSLSPAKNIQYF
clone size: many; V gene: TRBV12-3/TRBV12-4; J gene: TRBJ1-2; D gene: TRBD1; CDR3 DNA: TGTGCCAGCAGTTCGTACAGGGGGCACAACTATGGCTACACCTTC; CDR3 protein: CASSSYRGHNYGYTF
clone size: many; V gene: TRBV2; J gene: TRBJ2-3; D gene: TRBD2; CDR3 DNA: TGTGCCAGCAGTGATCAGGCTAGCGGGGGCACAGATACGCAGTATTTT; CDR3 protein: CASSDQASGGTDTQYF